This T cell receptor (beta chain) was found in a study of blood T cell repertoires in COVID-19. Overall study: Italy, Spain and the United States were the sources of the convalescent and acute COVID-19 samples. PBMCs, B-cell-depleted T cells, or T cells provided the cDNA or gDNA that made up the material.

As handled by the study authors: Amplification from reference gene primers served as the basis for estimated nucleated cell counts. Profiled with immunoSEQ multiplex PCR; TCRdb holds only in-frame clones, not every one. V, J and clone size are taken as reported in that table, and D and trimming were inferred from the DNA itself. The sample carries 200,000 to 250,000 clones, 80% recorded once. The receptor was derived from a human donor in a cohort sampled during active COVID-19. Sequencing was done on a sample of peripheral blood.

The CDR3 DNA is TGTGCCAGCAGCTACCTAAGTAGCGGGAGGGCGGGAGAGCAGTACTTC. Translated, it gives CASSYLSSGRAGEQYF. The rearrangement links TRBV7-8 to TRBJ2-7; 11 bases line up with TRBD2. CDR3 length: 16 residues. Trimming removed 4 bases from V and 7 bases from J; junction bases left unmatched: 12. Germline CDR1 reads SGHVS; CDR2 reads FQNEAQ.